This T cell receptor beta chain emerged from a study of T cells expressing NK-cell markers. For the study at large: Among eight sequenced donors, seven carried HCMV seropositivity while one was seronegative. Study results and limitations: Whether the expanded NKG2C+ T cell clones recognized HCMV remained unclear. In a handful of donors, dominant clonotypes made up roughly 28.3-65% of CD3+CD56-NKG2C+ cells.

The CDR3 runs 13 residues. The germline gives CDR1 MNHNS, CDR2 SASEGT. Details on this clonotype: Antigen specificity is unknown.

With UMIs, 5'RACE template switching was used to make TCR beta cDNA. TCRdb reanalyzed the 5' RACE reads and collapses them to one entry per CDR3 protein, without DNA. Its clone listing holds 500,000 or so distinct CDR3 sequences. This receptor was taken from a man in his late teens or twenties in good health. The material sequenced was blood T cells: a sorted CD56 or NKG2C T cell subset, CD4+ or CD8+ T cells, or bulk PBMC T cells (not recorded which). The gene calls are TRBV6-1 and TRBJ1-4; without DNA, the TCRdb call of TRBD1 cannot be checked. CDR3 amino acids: CASSSTGWEKLFF.